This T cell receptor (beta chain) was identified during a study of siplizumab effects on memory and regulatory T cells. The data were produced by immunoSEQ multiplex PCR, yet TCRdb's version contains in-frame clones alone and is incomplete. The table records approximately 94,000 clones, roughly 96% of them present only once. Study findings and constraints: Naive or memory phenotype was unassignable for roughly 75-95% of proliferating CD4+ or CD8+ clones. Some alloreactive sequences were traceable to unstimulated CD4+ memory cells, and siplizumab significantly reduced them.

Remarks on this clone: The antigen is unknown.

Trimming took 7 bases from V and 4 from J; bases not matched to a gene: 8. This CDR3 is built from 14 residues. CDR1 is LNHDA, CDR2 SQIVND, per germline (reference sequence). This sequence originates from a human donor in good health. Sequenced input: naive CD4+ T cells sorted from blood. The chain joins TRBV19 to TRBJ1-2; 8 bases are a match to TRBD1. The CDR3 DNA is TGTGCCAGTAATACTGACAGGGGACCCTATGGCTACACCTTC. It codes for CASNTDRGPYGYTF.